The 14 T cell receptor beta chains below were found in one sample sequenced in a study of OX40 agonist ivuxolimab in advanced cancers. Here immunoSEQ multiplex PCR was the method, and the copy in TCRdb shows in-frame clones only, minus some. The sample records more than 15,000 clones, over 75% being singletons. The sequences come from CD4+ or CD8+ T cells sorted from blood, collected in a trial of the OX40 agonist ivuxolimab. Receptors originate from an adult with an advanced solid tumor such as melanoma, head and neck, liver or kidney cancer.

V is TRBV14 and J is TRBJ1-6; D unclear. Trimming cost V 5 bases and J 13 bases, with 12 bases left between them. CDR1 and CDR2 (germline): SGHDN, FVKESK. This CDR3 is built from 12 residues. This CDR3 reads CASSTPRLPLHF. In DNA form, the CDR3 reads TGTGCCAGCAGCACACCTCGCCTGCCCCTCCACTTT. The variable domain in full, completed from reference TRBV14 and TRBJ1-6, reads EAGVTQFPSHSVIEKGQTVTLRCDPISGHDNLYWYRRVMGKEIKFLLHFVKESKQDESGMPNNRFLAERTGGTYSTLKVQPAELEDSGVYFCASSTPRLPLHFGNGTRLTVT.

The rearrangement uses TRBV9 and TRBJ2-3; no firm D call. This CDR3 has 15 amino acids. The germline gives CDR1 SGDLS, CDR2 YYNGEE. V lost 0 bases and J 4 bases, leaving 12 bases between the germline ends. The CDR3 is CASSVAGTSADTQYF. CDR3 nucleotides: TGTGCCAGCAGCGTAGCGGGCACCTCCGCAGATACGCAGTATTTT. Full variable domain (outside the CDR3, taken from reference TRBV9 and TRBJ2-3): DSGVTQTPKHLITATGQRVTLRCSPRSGDLSVYWYQQSLDQGLQFLIQYYNGEERAKGNILERFSAQQFPDLHSELNLSSLELGDSALYFCASSVAGTSADTQYFGPGTRLTVL.

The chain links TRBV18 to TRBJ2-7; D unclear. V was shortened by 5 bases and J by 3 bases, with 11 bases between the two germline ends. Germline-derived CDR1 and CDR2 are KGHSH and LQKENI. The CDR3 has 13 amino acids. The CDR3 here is CASSRTESYEQYF. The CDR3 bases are TGTGCCAGCTCAAGAACGGAAAGCTACGAGCAGTACTTC.

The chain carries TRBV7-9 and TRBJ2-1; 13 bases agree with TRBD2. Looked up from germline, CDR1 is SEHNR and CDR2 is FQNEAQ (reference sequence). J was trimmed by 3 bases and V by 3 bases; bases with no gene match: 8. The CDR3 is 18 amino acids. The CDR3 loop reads CASSFALAGGPVYNEQFF. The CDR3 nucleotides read TGTGCCAGCAGCTTCGCACTAGCGGGAGGGCCCGTCTACAATGAGCAGTTCTTC.

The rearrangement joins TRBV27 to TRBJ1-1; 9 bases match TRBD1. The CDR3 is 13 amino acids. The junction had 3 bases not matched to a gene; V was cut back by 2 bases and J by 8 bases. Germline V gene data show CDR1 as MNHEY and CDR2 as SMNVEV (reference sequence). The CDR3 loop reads CASSLPGTGEAFF. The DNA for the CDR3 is TGTGCCAGCAGTTTACCCGGGACAGGGGAAGCTTTCTTT.

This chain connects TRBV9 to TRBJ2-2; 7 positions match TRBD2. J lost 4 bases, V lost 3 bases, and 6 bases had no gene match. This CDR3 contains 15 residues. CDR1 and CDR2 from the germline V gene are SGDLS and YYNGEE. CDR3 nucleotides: TGTGCCAGCAGCGAACCTAGCGGACCCACCGGGGAGCTGTTTTTT. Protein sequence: CASSEPSGPTGELFF. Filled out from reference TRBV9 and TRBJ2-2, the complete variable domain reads DSGVTQTPKHLITATGQRVTLRCSPRSGDLSVYWYQQSLDQGLQFLIQYYNGEERAKGNILERFSAQQFPDLHSELNLSSLELGDSALYFCASSEPSGPTGELFFGEGSRLTVL.

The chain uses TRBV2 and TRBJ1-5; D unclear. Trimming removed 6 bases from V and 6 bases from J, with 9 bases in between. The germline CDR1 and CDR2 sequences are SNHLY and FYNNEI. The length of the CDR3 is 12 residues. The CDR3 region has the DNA TGTGCCAGCAGCAAGCACGGTCAGCCCCAGCATTTT. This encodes CASSKHGQPQHF.

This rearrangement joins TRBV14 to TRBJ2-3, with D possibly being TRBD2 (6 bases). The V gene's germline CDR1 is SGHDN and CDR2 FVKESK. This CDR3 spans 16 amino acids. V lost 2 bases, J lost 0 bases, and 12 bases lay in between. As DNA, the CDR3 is TGTGCCAGCAGCCAATTTGGGACTCCTAGCACAGATACGCAGTATTTT. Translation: CASSQFGTPSTDTQYF.

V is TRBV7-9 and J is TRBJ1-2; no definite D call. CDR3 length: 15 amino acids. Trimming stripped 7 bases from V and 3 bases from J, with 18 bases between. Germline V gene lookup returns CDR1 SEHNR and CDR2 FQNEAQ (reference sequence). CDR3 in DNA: TGTGCCAGCAACAAGGGTCTCCAAAGGGACTATGGCTACACCTTC. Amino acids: CASNKGLQRDYGYTF.

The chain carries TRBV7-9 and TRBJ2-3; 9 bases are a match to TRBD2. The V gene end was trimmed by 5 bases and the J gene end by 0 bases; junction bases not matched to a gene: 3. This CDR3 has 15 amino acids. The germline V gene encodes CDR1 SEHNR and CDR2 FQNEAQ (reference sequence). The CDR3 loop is CASSQTSGSTDTQYF. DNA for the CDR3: TGTGCCAGCAGCCAGACTAGCGGAAGCACAGATACGCAGTATTTT.

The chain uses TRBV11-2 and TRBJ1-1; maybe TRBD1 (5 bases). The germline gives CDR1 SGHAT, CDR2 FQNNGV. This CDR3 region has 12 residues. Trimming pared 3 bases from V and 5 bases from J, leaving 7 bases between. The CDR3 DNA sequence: TGTGCCAGCAGCTTTGGGGGAACTGAAGCTTTCTTT. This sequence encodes CASSFGGTEAFF.

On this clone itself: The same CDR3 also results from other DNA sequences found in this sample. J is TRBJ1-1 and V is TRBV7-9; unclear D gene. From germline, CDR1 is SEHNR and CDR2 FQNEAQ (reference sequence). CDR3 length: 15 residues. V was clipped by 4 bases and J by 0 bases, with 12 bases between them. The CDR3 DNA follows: TGTGCCAGCAGCTCCCCCAGAGATATGAACACTGAAGCTTTCTTT. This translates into CASSSPRDMNTEAFF.

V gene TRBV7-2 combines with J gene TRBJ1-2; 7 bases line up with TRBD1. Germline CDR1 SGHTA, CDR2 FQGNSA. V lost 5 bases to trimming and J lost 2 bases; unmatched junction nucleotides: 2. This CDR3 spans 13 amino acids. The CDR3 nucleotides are TGTGCCAGCAGCCAGGGACAGAACTATGGCTACACCTTC. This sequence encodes CASSQGQNYGYTF.

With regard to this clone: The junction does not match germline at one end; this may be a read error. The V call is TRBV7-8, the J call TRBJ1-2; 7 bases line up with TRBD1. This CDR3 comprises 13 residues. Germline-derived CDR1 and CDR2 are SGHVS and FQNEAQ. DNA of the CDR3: TGTGCCAGCAGATTAGGGACAGCCTATGGCTACACCTTC. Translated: CASRLGTAYGYTF.